This T cell receptor beta chain came from a study of technical replicates of blood from a few donors. Produced via immunoSEQ multiplex PCR; TCRdb's table is partial and in-frame only. The table lists 87,000 or so clones, around 92% of them singletons. CDR1 and CDR2 (germline): WNHNN, SYGVQD (reference sequence). Trimming took 1 base from V and 9 from J, leaving 19 bases between them. CDR3 length equals 16 residues. The sequence derives from a human donor in good health. The rearrangement uses TRBV10-1 and TRBJ2-4, with a possible D match to TRBD1 (5 bases). The sample comprised T cells isolated from PBMCs. In DNA form, the CDR3 reads TGCGCCAGCAGTGAGTTCCAGGGTATCGAATGGGGCATTCAGTACTTC. Amino acid sequence: CASSEFQGIEWGIQYF.